These 5 T cell receptor beta chains came from one sample sequenced in a study of radiation and T cells in renal cell carcinoma. The time point is: baseline pretreatment blood. Treatment in this sample: 15 Gy SBRT to primary tumor, nephrectomy 4 weeks later. The data were produced by immunoSEQ multiplex PCR, yet TCRdb's version contains in-frame clones alone and is incomplete. The repertoire consists of some 150,000 clones, with 70% to 90% occurring once and the leading ten covering 20% to 25%. Sequences were derived from blood, sampled from a patient whose treatment included radiotherapy and nephrectomy. These receptors all come from a woman aged 50 to 60 with renal cell carcinoma.

The rearrangement joins TRBV15 to TRBJ2-2; D is ambiguous. Trimming took off 2 bases at V and 5 bases at J, with 15 bases between the two ends. Germline V lookup: CDR1 LNHNV, CDR2 YYDKDF (reference sequence). CDR3 length: 16 amino acids. This CDR3 is CATSRKMGGRTGELFF. CDR3 DNA sequence: TGTGCCACCAGCAGAAAAATGGGTGGTAGGACCGGGGAGCTGTTTTTT. The full variable domain, with the rest looked up from reference TRBV15 and TRBJ2-2, is DAMVIQNPRYQVTQFGKPVTLSCSQTLNHNVMYWYQQKSSQAPKLLFHYYDKDFNNEADTPDNFQSRRPNTSFCFLDIRSPGLGDTAMYLCATSRKMGGRTGELFFGEGSRLTVL.

The chain couples TRBV6-5 to TRBJ1-2, with TRBD1 identical over 10 bases. The junction had 6 bases not matched to a gene; V was cut back by 4 bases and J by 7 bases. CDR1 is MNHEY, CDR2 SVGAGI, per germline. The CDR3 spans 14 residues. The CDR3 coding sequence is TGTGCCAGCAGTTCGACCGGGACAGGGGCTGGCTACACCTTC. It codes for CASSSTGTGAGYTF.

This rearrangement joins TRBV6-6 to TRBJ2-3; 8 bases align to TRBD1. Germline CDR1 is MNHNY and CDR2 is SVGAGI (reference sequence). V shed 6 bases, J shed 4 bases, and the junction held 6 bases outside the gene matches. This CDR3 comprises 14 residues. This chain's CDR3 is CASSLTGDADTQYF. The CDR3 DNA reads as TGTGCCAGCAGCCTGACAGGGGACGCAGATACGCAGTATTTT.

This clone came up once. The CDR3 bases are TGTGCCAGTAGTGACCGATTGAGGGGCAATCAGCCCCAGCATTTT. It yields the protein CASSDRLRGNQPQHF. The gene calls are TRBV19 and TRBJ1-5, with D uncertain. Germline CDR1 reads LNHDA; CDR2 reads SQIVND (reference sequence). Deletions cut 5 bases from V and 2 bases from J, with 13 bases between. The length of the CDR3 is 15 residues.

This sequence joins TRBV30 and TRBJ1-2, with 7 positions matching TRBD1. This CDR3 region has 14 residues. J was trimmed by 0 bases and V by 2 bases; bases with no gene match: 3. CDR1 and CDR2 from the germline V gene are GTSNPN and SVGIG (reference sequence). DNA of the CDR3: TGTGCCTGGAGTTCCGGGACAGCTAACTATGGCTACACCTTC. Amino acid sequence: CAWSSGTANYGYTF. The full variable domain, with the rest looked up from reference TRBV30 and TRBJ1-2, is SQTIHQWPATLVQPVGSPLSLECTVEGTSNPNLYWYRQAAGRGLQLLFYSVGIGQISSEVPQNLSASRPQDRQFILSSKKLLLSDSGFYLCAWSSGTANYGYTFGSGTRLTVV.